This T cell receptor (beta chain) appears in the sequencing data of a study of T-cell memory formation after mild COVID-19. Whole-study context: TCR clusters were mostly confined to one donor each.

A single record per CDR3 protein comes from TCRdb applying MiXCR to the 5' RACE reads. The sample contains 150,000 to 200,000 distinct CDR3 sequences, about 28% of which appear only once. Whole-study findings and limits: Contracting clones from day 15 to 85 had balanced CD4/CD8; later expanders favoured CD4+. Prior to infection, memory already included some responding clones, suggesting cross-reactive memory joined.

A few counts support this clonotype. Its cognate antigen is unknown. This CDR3 has 13 amino acids. V lost 5 bases, J lost 6 bases, and 10 bases lay in between. CDR1 SEHNR and CDR2 FQNEAQ come from the germline V gene (reference sequence). This clonotype was obtained from an adult woman who had mild COVID-19 (a few samples of this study predate the infection). Cell type and time point are not known. The rearrangement links TRBV7-9 to TRBJ2-2; D is uncertain. Sequencing was performed on PBMCs or a T cell subset sorted from them (not recorded which). The CDR3 loop reads CASSPVYPGELFF. The CDR3, as DNA: TGTGCCAGCAGCCCGGTGTACCCCGGGGAGCTGTTTTTT.